The clone carrying this T cell receptor (beta chain) was observed a handful of times. The source of the sample is a study of blood T cell repertoires in COVID-19. Study details: Samples taken during acute and convalescent COVID-19 were collected in the United States, Italy and Spain.

As originally analysed: Amplification with reference gene primers provided the estimates of nucleated cell counts. Data came from immunoSEQ multiplex PCR; TCRdb stores just in-frame clones and leaves some out. For V, J and clone size, that table is used; D and trimming come from the DNA. This table has around 300,000 clones, over 80% appearing once. Enrolled through a virtual design, the participants were between 18 and 89 years of age and came from 24 US areas. CDR1 is KGHSH, CDR2 LQKENI, per germline. V lost 2 bases, J lost 5 bases, and 9 bases lay in between. The CDR3 has 13 amino acids. The V gene is TRBV18, the J gene TRBJ1-2; D gene ambiguous. What was sequenced was PBMCs or T cells enriched from blood (not recorded which). The source of this sequence is a man aged 30 to 39 who had recovered from COVID-19. The CDR3 nucleotides are TGTGCCAGCTCACCAAGGAGGGAGTATGGCTACACCTTC. Its protein product is CASSPRREYGYTF. Filled out from reference TRBV18 and TRBJ1-2, the complete variable domain reads NAGVMQNPRHLVRRRGQEARLRCSPMKGHSHVYWYRQLPEEGLKFMVYLQKENIIDESGMPKERFSAEFPKEGPSILRIQQVVRGDSAAYFCASSPRREYGYTFGSGTRLTVV.